Each of the 24 T cell receptor beta chains below was sequenced from the same sample in a study of shared clonotypes between healthy human individuals. Clones were read by immunoSEQ multiplex PCR, and TCRdb kept only the in-frame ones, dropping some. The sample has more than 1.2 million clones; approximately 98.5% are singletons. Sequencing was carried out using naive CD4+ T cells sorted from blood. The sample's subset: CD45RA+ positively selected. These receptors were collected from a man aged 25-45 years in good health.

This sequence joins TRBV10-3 and TRBJ1-5, with 7 bases identical to TRBD1. Germline V gives CDR1 ENHRY, CDR2 SYGVKD. The CDR3 runs 15 residues. V shed 6 bases and J 1 base; nucleotides not matched to a gene: 6. The DNA for the CDR3 is TGTGCCATCAGCAACCAGGGGGGAAGCAATCAGCCCCAGCATTTT. Protein sequence: CAISNQGGSNQPQHF.

A single count supports this clone. The chain combines TRBV21-1 with TRBJ2-7. TRBV21-1 is a pseudogene. The CDR3 has 10 residues. DNA for the CDR3: TGTGCCAGCACCGACGACGAGCAGTACTTC. The encoded protein is CASTDDEQYF.

The V gene is TRBV5-8, the J gene TRBJ1-2, with a possible D match to TRBD1 (5 bases). Germline CDR1 reads SGHTS; CDR2 reads YDEGEE. V was clipped by 2 bases and J by 5 bases, with 19 bases between them. This CDR3 has 16 residues. Written as DNA, the CDR3 is TGTGCCAGCAGCTTAGGGGTGGGCGCGAGGAAATATGGCTACACCTTC. Its protein is CASSLGVGARKYGYTF.

This rearrangement joins TRBV5-1 to TRBJ1-1; D possibly corresponds to TRBD1 (6 bases). Trimming took 4 bases from V and 2 from J, leaving 12 bases between them. This CDR3 comprises 14 residues. Germline CDR1 and CDR2: SGHRS and YFSETQ. CDR3 coding DNA: TGCGCCAGCAGCCCGACAGGAATTAACACTGAAGCTTTCTTT. Protein: CASSPTGINTEAFF.

This rearrangement joins TRBV7-2 to TRBJ2-7; D perhaps matches TRBD2 (6 bases). V was shortened by 1 base and J by 7 bases, with 20 bases between the two germline ends. Germline-derived CDR1 and CDR2 are SGHTA and FQGNSA. The CDR3 length is 16 residues. CDR3 coding DNA: TGTGCCAGCAGCTTAGGAGGGCGGGCCCTGGGGGGAGAGCAGTACTTC. This encodes CASSLGGRALGGEQYF.

The chain is built from TRBV7-3 and TRBJ2-7, with D possibly matching TRBD2 (5 bases). The CDR3 spans 13 residues. The germline V gene encodes CDR1 SGHTA and CDR2 FQGTGA. Trimming left V 5 bases short and J 6 bases short, with 14 bases between. This CDR3 reads CASSLLDLGEQYF. CDR3 bases: TGTGCCAGCAGCCTGTTGGACTTGGGCGAGCAGTACTTC. Using reference TRBV7-3 and TRBJ2-7 for the parts outside the CDR3, the full variable domain is GAGVSQTPSNKVTEKGKYVELRCDPISGHTALYWYRQSLGQGPEFLIYFQGTGAADDSGLPNDRFFAVRPEGSVSTLKIQRTERGDSAVYLCASSLLDLGEQYFGPGTRLTVT.

The V gene is TRBV7-8, the J gene TRBJ2-1; weak D call: TRBD2 (6 bases). This CDR3 comprises 15 residues. V shed 5 bases and J shed 6 bases, with 17 bases lying between them. Germline V gives CDR1 SGHVS, CDR2 FQNEAQ. In nucleotides, the CDR3 is TGTGCCAGCAGCACCCGGGACTTGCTTGGCAATGAGCAGTTCTTC. This codes for CASSTRDLLGNEQFF.

CDR3 sequence: CASRTLQYF. CDR3 sequence (DNA): TGTGCCAGCCGAACTTTACAGTACTTC. The rearrangement joins TRBV27 to TRBJ2-7; no reliable D call. CDR3 size: 9 residues. Between the trimmed V and J ends, which lost 8 bases and 10 bases, there was a span of 9 bases. The germline gives CDR1 MNHEY, CDR2 SMNVEV (reference sequence).

The chain joins TRBV9 to TRBJ1-1; D gene ambiguous. The germline gives CDR1 SGDLS, CDR2 YYNGEE. Trimming removed 1 base at V and 4 bases at J, with 11 bases between. The CDR3 runs to 14 residues. The CDR3 DNA follows: TGTGCCAGCAGCGTAATCGGGGAGAGCACTGAAGCTTTCTTT. Protein: CASSVIGESTEAFF.

The chain carries TRBV28 and TRBJ1-2; possibly TRBD1 for D (6 bases). The germline V gene encodes CDR1 MDHEN and CDR2 SYDVKM. This CDR3 spans 15 amino acids. Trimming removed 4 bases at V and 4 bases at J, with 16 bases between. The CDR3 coding sequence is TGTGCCAGCAGTTCCATCGTACAGGGATTCTATGGCTACACCTTC. Amino acids: CASSSIVQGFYGYTF.

This clone appeared once. The CDR3 reads CASAGAGSRNEQFF. CDR3 DNA: TGTGCCAGCGCGGGAGCGGGAAGTCGCAATGAGCAGTTCTTC. This chain joins TRBV5-4 and TRBJ2-1; 7 positions agree with TRBD2. CDR1 and CDR2 from the germline V gene are SGHNT and YYREEE (reference sequence). Trimming cost V 7 bases and J 6 bases; bases outside gene matches: 10. The CDR3 has 14 residues.

The genes are TRBV7-8 and TRBJ2-2; TRBD2 matches 9 bases. The V and J ends lost 1 base and 7 bases, in that order; junction bases with no gene match: 10. CDR3 length: 17 amino acids. Germline CDR1 SGHVS, CDR2 FQNEAQ. The CDR3: CASSLVAPGLAFGELFF. In DNA, the CDR3 is TGTGCCAGCAGCTTAGTGGCTCCGGGACTAGCTTTCGGGGAGCTGTTTTTT.

The chain employs TRBV7-8 and TRBJ2-7, with D perhaps TRBD2 (6 bases). The ends were cut back, 1 base at V and 1 base at J, with 14 bases in the middle. Germline V gene data show CDR1 as SGHVS and CDR2 as FQNEAQ. The CDR3 loop spans 16 amino acids. The CDR3 DNA reads as TGTGCCAGCAGCTTAGGGCGGAGCGGGCGTTCCTACGAGCAGTACTTC. Amino acid sequence: CASSLGRSGRSYEQYF.

V and J are TRBV29-1 and TRBJ1-1; D perhaps matches TRBD1 (5 bases). With 6 bases removed from V and 0 bases from J, the gap between germline ends came to 20 bases. The CDR3 loop spans 16 amino acids. The V gene's germline CDR1 is SQVTM and CDR2 ANQGSEA. CDR3 amino acids: CSVQQTGGTLNTEAFF. CDR3 in DNA: TGCAGCGTCCAACAGACCGGGGGAACATTGAACACTGAAGCTTTCTTT.

This chain connects TRBV28 to TRBJ1-2; TRBD1 matches 7 bases. CDR1 MDHEN and CDR2 SYDVKM come from the germline V gene. The CDR3 covers 14 residues. J gave up 7 bases and V 1 base, and 6 bases lay outside the gene matches. In DNA form, the CDR3 reads TGTGCCAGCAGTTTATCAGACAGGGTAGTTGGCTACACCTTC. It is translated as CASSLSDRVVGYTF.

V is TRBV9 and J is TRBJ2-7; 8 bases fit TRBD1. Germline CDR1 is SGDLS and CDR2 is YYNGEE. J gave up 5 bases and V 1 base, and 2 bases lay outside the gene matches. The CDR3 consists of 13 residues. CDR3 loop: CASSVSGQDEQYF. The CDR3 DNA reads as TGTGCCAGCAGCGTATCGGGACAGGACGAGCAGTACTTC. The variable domain in full, completed from reference TRBV9 and TRBJ2-7, reads DSGVTQTPKHLITATGQRVTLRCSPRSGDLSVYWYQQSLDQGLQFLIQYYNGEERAKGNILERFSAQQFPDLHSELNLSSLELGDSALYFCASSVSGQDEQYFGPGTRLTVT.

V and J are TRBV29-1 and TRBJ1-4, with D tentatively TRBD1 (5 bases). CDR1 and CDR2 from the germline V gene are SQVTM and ANQGSEA. The CDR3 runs to 12 residues. V was shortened by 7 bases and J by 4 bases, with 10 bases between the two germline ends. CDR3 in DNA: TGCAGCGCCGGGGGAGGTAATGAAAAACTGTTTTTT. This translates into CSAGGGNEKLFF.

The chain couples TRBV5-4 to TRBJ1-1; possibly TRBD1 for D (5 bases). Germline V gene sequence: CDR1 SGHNT, CDR2 YYREEE (reference sequence). This CDR3 region has 17 residues. V gave up 1 base and J gave up 1 base, with 17 bases separating them. CDR3 protein: CASSLPTGRAGNTEAFF. In nucleotides, the CDR3 is TGTGCCAGCAGCTTGCCCACAGGTCGGGCGGGGAACACTGAAGCTTTCTTT.

The chain employs TRBV7-6 and TRBJ2-5, with a tentative D call TRBD2 (5 bases). This CDR3 is 15 amino acids long. Per germline, CDR1 SGHVS and CDR2 FNYEAQ. Trimming took off 2 bases at V and 4 bases at J, with 14 bases between the two ends. CDR3 residues: CASSLLGSGIETQYF. The CDR3 DNA follows: TGTGCCAGCAGCTTACTAGGCAGCGGAATAGAGACCCAGTACTTC.

As to this clone: This specimen includes other DNA sequences encoding the same CDR3. V and J are TRBV7-2 and TRBJ2-1; possible D gene TRBD2, 5 bases. V gave up 5 bases and J gave up 0 bases, with 8 bases separating them. This CDR3 has 14 residues. Germline loops: CDR1 SGHTA, CDR2 FQGNSA. Here the CDR3 DNA reads TGTGCCAGCAGCCTTAGCGCCTCCTACAATGAGCAGTTCTTC. It specifies CASSLSASYNEQFF. Using reference TRBV7-2 and TRBJ2-1 for the parts outside the CDR3, the full variable domain is GAGVSQSPSNKVTEKGKDVELRCDPISGHTALYWYRQSLGQGLEFLIYFQGNSAPDKSGLPSDRFSAERTGGSVSTLTIQRTQQEDSAVYLCASSLSASYNEQFFGPGTRLTVL.

In this sample, this clone turned up once. The chain couples TRBV5-1 to TRBJ2-3, with 10 bases identical to TRBD2. The length of the CDR3 is 15 residues. CDR1 and CDR2 (germline): SGHRS, YFSETQ. Unmatched junction bases numbered 3, after V lost 5 bases and J lost 0 bases. CDR3 in DNA: TGCGCCAGCAGTCTTAGCGGGGGGAGCACAGATACGCAGTATTTT. The encoded protein is CASSLSGGSTDTQYF.

A remark on this clone: Other DNA sequences within the sample encode an identical CDR3. The chain joins TRBV5-1 to TRBJ2-7; 8 bases agree with TRBD1. The CDR3 loop spans 14 amino acids. CDR1 SGHRS and CDR2 YFSETQ come from the germline V gene. V was clipped by 4 bases and J by 2 bases; unmatched bases: 5. The CDR3 protein is CASSRDRITYEQYF. The CDR3 bases are TGCGCCAGCAGCAGGGACAGGATCACCTACGAGCAGTACTTC.

The chain uses TRBV9 and TRBJ1-3; D unresolved. Germline V gene sequence: CDR1 SGDLS, CDR2 YYNGEE. The CDR3 is 16 residues long. V was shortened by 4 bases and J by 0 bases, with 14 bases between the two germline ends. The CDR3 region is CASSPTPESSGNTIYF. CDR3 bases: TGTGCCAGCAGCCCTACCCCCGAGAGCTCTGGAAACACCATATATTTT.

The chain has TRBV7-9 and TRBJ1-2; 7 bases map to TRBD1. The CDR3 has 13 amino acids. CDR1 SEHNR and CDR2 FQNEAQ come from the germline V gene (reference sequence). With V trimmed by 5 bases and J by 5 bases, 5 bases remained unmatched. CDR3 coding DNA: TGTGCCAGCAGCGCCCGGGACAGATATGGCTACACCTTC. This translates into CASSARDRYGYTF.